Listed below are T cell receptor beta chains from one sample, sequenced in a study of blood T cell repertoires in COVID-19. Only in-frame clones appear in the TCRdb table, and some are missing; sequencing was by immunoSEQ multiplex PCR. This repertoire shows roughly 100,000 clones, about 78% found once; its top ten account for about 9%. Input material: peripheral blood. The receptors were gathered from a man aged 60-69 years with active or convalescent COVID-19. Each CDR3 is given with its conserved first and last residue. Each record gives: CDR3 protein, CDR3 DNA, J gene, V gene, clone size, D gene. D genes are given only for firm matches. Rows may omit the clone size; those that give it use once, few, many or a size class.

CDR3: CASSLGHGKVYNEQFF
DNA: TGCGCCAGCAGCTTGGGACACGGGAAAGTCTACAATGAGCAGTTCTTC
J: TRBJ2-1
V: TRBV5-1
size: .
D: .

CDR3: CASSPDPGAYGYTF
DNA: TGTGCCAGCAGCCCGGACCCAGGGGCCTATGGCTACACCTTC
J: TRBJ1-2
V: TRBV5-4
size: .
D: .

CDR3: CASSLGGRPPYEQYF
DNA: TGTGCCAGCAGTTTAGGCGGGAGGCCCCCTTACGAGCAGTACTTC
J: TRBJ2-7
V: TRBV28
size: once
D: TRBD2

CDR3: CASSLGPGGADGYTF
DNA: TGTGCCAGCAGTTTAGGTCCTGGGGGGGCGGATGGCTACACCTTC
J: TRBJ1-2
V: TRBV27
size: .
D: .

CDR3: CASSPGGIRNTEAFF
DNA: TGTGCCAGCAGTCCAGGTGGTATCAGGAACACTGAAGCTTTCTTT
J: TRBJ1-1
V: TRBV25-1
size: once
D: .

CDR3: CASSPGTGANVLTF
DNA: TGCGCCAGCAGTCCCGGGACAGGGGCCAACGTCCTGACTTTC
J: TRBJ2-6
V: TRBV10-1
size: .
D: .

CDR3: CAGGGRRTGELFF
DNA: TGTGCCGGGGGGGGACGGCGGACCGGGGAGCTGTTTTTT
J: TRBJ2-2
V: TRBV7-6
size: .
D: TRBD2

CDR3: CASRRGTTNYGYTF
DNA: TGTGCCAGCAGAAGGGGGACAACTAACTATGGCTACACCTTC
J: TRBJ1-2
V: TRBV6-5
size: .
D: .

CDR3: CASSQMTSGKGDTQYF
DNA: TGTGCCAGCAGCCAAATGACTAGCGGGAAGGGAGATACGCAGTATTTT
J: TRBJ2-3
V: TRBV3-1/TRBV3-2
size: few
D: TRBD2

CDR3: CASSLAHGGGRDEQFF
DNA: TGTGCCAGCAGCTTAGCGCATGGCGGGGGAAGGGATGAGCAGTTCTTC
J: TRBJ2-1
V: TRBV7-8
size: .
D: TRBD2

CDR3: CASSGVWGQGSGNTIYF
DNA: TGTGCCAGCAGTGGGGTTTGGGGACAGGGGTCTGGAAACACCATATATTTT
J: TRBJ1-3
V: TRBV25-1
size: .
D: TRBD1

CDR3: CASSPRTSGAYEQYF
DNA: TGCGCCAGCAGCCCGAGGACTAGCGGAGCCTACGAGCAGTACTTC
J: TRBJ2-7
V: TRBV5-1
size: .
D: TRBD2

CDR3: CASGFFSSNRVATNEKLFF
DNA: TGTGCTAGTGGTTTTTTTAGTTCTAATCGGGTCGCAACTAATGAAAAACTGTTTTTT
J: TRBJ1-4
V: TRBV12-5
size: .
D: .

CDR3: CASSITRISSYNEQFF
DNA: TGTGCCAGCAGTATAACTAGGATAAGCTCCTACAATGAGCAGTTCTTC
J: TRBJ2-1
V: TRBV28
size: .
D: .

CDR3: CASNEGQRDSPLHF
DNA: TGTGCCAGCAATGAGGGACAGAGAGATTCACCCCTCCACTTT
J: TRBJ1-6
V: TRBV13
size: .
D: TRBD1

CDR3: CASSPSSGRPHEQFF
DNA: TGTGCCAGCAGCCCGTCTAGCGGGAGACCCCATGAGCAGTTCTTC
J: TRBJ2-1
V: TRBV7-2
size: .
D: TRBD2

CDR3: CASSLRSLGAMNTEAFF
DNA: TGCGCCAGCAGCTTGCGTTCTTTGGGGGCGATGAACACTGAAGCTTTCTTT
J: TRBJ1-1
V: TRBV5-1
size: .
D: .

CDR3: CASSLEGASYNEQFF
DNA: TGCGCCAGCAGCTTGGAGGGGGCTTCTTACAATGAGCAGTTCTTC
J: TRBJ2-1
V: TRBV5-1
size: .
D: TRBD1

CDR3: CATRALGGTGHGYTF
DNA: TGTGCCACCAGGGCCCTCGGAGGGACAGGGCATGGCTACACCTTC
J: TRBJ1-2
V: TRBV28
size: .
D: TRBD1

CDR3: CASSFGGNEAFF
DNA: TGTGCCAGCAGCTTCGGGGGAAATGAAGCTTTCTTT
J: TRBJ1-1
V: TRBV5-4
size: .
D: .

CDR3: CATSRDTAVMNTEAFF
DNA: TGTGCCACCAGCAGAGATACAGCGGTCATGAACACTGAAGCTTTCTTT
J: TRBJ1-1
V: TRBV15
size: .
D: .

CDR3: CASRLASYNEQFF
DNA: TGTGCCAGCAGACTAGCTTCCTACAATGAGCAGTTCTTC
J: TRBJ2-1
V: TRBV7-2
size: once
D: .

CDR3: CASRPVAGGEETQYF
DNA: TGTGCCAGCAGACCCGTTGCGGGAGGGGAAGAGACCCAGTACTTC
J: TRBJ2-5
V: TRBV6-5
size: .
D: TRBD2

CDR3: CASSDVSGTGFGYGYTF
DNA: TGTGCCAGCAGTGATGTTTCCGGGACAGGGTTTGGCTATGGCTACACCTTC
J: TRBJ1-2
V: TRBV2
size: .
D: TRBD1

CDR3: CASSLTVINGANVLTF
DNA: TGCGCCAGCAGCTTGACGGTTATAAATGGGGCCAACGTCCTGACTTTC
J: TRBJ2-6
V: TRBV5-1
size: once
D: .

CDR3: CASSSPEQLNYGYTF
DNA: TGTGCCAGCAGTTCCCCCGAACAGCTGAACTATGGCTACACCTTC
J: TRBJ1-2
V: TRBV28
size: .
D: .

CDR3: CASSLVAGDEETQYF
DNA: TGTGCCAGCAGCCTCGTAGCGGGGGATGAAGAGACCCAGTACTTC
J: TRBJ2-5
V: TRBV7-6
size: .
D: TRBD2

CDR3: CASRTSGRVDTQYF
DNA: TGTGCCAGCAGGACTAGCGGGAGGGTAGATACGCAGTATTTT
J: TRBJ2-3
V: TRBV6-5
size: .
D: TRBD2

CDR3: CASSLTGGSLTGELFF
DNA: TGTGCCAGCAGCTTGACAGGGGGGAGTTTGACCGGGGAGCTGTTTTTT
J: TRBJ2-2
V: TRBV7-9
size: .
D: TRBD1

CDR3: CASSQDNGGPQHF
DNA: TGCGCCAGCAGCCAAGATAATGGAGGGCCCCAGCATTTT
J: TRBJ1-5
V: TRBV4-3
size: .
D: .

CDR3: CAWSVDSYNEQFF
DNA: TGTGCCTGGAGTGTGGACAGCTACAATGAGCAGTTCTTC
J: TRBJ2-1
V: TRBV30
size: .
D: .

CDR3: CASGGLAGVETQYF
DNA: TGTGCCAGCGGCGGCTTGGCGGGAGTTGAGACCCAGTACTTC
J: TRBJ2-5
V: TRBV7-9
size: .
D: TRBD2

CDR3: CASSRQIMNTEAFF
DNA: TGTGCCAGCAGTCGACAGATCATGAACACTGAAGCTTTCTTT
J: TRBJ1-1
V: TRBV2
size: .
D: .

CDR3: CASSSERGTQFF
DNA: TGCGCCAGCAGCTCTGAGCGGGGGACGCAGTTCTTC
J: TRBJ2-1
V: TRBV5-1
size: .
D: TRBD2

CDR3: CATKRRPQETQYF
DNA: TGTGCCACCAAGAGGCGGCCCCAAGAGACCCAGTACTTC
J: TRBJ2-5
V: TRBV2
size: .
D: .

CDR3: CASSQQGALSDNEQFF
DNA: TGTGCCAGCAGCCAACAGGGGGCTCTCTCCGACAATGAGCAGTTCTTC
J: TRBJ2-1
V: TRBV11-3
size: .
D: TRBD1

CDR3: CASNYRTGENSPLHF
DNA: TGTGCCAGCAATTACCGGACAGGGGAGAATTCACCCCTCCACTTT
J: TRBJ1-6
V: TRBV6-6
size: .
D: TRBD1